This T cell receptor beta chain derives from a study of T cells in Graves' hyperthyroidism and ophthalmopathy. Amplification of TCR beta CDR3 regions was performed using RNA transcripts as template. The TCR CDR3 was amplified in a first-round RT-PCR using the HTBI primer set. One entry per CDR3 protein results from TCRdb running MiXCR on the multiplex PCR reads. This table has 600,000 to 850,000 distinct CDR3 sequences, over 15% appearing once. The sequenced material came from blood. The TCR comes from a woman between 45 and 60 years old with Graves' hyperthyroidism that later progressed to Graves' ophthalmopathy.

The CDR3 bases are TGTGCCAGCAGCGTAGTAGGGCGGGGCACAGATACGCAGTATTTT. Residues: CASSVVGRGTDTQYF. This chain links TRBV9 with TRBJ2-3; the D gene is possibly TRBD2 (5 bases). The length of the CDR3 is 15 residues. Germline assignment: CDR1 SGDLS and CDR2 YYNGEE. The germline V and J ends were trimmed by 0 bases and 1 base, with 9 bases remaining between them.